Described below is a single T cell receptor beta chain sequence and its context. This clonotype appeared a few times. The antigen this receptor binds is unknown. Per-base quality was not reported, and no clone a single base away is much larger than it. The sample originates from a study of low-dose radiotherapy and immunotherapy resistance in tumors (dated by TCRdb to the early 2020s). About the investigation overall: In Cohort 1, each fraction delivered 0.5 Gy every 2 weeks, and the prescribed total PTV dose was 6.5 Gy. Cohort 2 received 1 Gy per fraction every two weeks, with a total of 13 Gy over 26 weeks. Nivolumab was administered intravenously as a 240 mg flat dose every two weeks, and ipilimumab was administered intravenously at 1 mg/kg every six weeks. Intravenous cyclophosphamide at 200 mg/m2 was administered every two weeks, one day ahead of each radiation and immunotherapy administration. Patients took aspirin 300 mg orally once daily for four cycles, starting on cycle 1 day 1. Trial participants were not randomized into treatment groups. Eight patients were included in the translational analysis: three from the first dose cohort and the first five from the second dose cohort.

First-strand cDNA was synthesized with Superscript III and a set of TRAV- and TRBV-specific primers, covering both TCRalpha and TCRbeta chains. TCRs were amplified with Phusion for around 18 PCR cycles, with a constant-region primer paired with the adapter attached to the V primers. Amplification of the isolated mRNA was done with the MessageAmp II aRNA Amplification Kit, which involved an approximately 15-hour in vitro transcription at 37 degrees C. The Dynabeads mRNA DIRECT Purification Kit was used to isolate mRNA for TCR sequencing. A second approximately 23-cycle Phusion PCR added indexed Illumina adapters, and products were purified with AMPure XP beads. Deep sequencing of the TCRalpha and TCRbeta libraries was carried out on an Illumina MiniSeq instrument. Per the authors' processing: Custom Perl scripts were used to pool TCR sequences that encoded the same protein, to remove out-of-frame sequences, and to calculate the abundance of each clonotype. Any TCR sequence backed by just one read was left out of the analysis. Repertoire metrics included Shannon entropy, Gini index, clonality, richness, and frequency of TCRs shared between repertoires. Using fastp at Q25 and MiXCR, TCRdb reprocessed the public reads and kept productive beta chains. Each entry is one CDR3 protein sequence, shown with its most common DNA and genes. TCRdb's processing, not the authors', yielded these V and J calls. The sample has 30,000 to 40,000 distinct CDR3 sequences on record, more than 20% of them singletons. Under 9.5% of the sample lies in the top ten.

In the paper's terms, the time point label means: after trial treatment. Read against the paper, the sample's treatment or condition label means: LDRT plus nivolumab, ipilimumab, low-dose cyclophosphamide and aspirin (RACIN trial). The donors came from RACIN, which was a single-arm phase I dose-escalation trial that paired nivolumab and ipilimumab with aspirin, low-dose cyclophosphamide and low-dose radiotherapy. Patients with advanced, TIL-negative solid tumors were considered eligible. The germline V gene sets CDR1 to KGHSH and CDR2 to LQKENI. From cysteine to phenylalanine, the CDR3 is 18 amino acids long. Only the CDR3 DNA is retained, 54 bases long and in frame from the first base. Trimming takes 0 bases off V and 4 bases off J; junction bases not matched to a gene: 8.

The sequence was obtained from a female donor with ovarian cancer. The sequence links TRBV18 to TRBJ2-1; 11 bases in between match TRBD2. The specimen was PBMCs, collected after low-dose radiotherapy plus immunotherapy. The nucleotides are TGTGCCAGCTCACCACCGGATAGCGGGGGGGCAGGATACAATGAGCAGTTCTTC. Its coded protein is CASSPPDSGGAGYNEQFF.